Listed below are T cell receptor beta chains from one sample, sequenced in a study of human T cells and chemical hapten exposure. TCRdb re-called the RACE reads with MiXCR, one entry per CDR3 protein. The repertoire holds just under 60,000 distinct CDR3 sequences, with around 11% as singletons. The material sequenced was whole blood, taken in connection with sensitization to the hapten diphenylcyclopropenone (DPC). The receptors shown here come from a man aged 25 to 40 with alopecia areata. Some clones in this sample may be carry-over from other donors' samples. Each CDR3 is given with its conserved first and last residue. The D gene is left open where the match is weak. Only part of the rows carry a size: once, few, many, or a class if the clone is expanded.

d_call j_call v_call clone_size cdr3_length cdr3_aa cdr3_nt
NA TRBJ2-3 TRBV3-1 NA 12 CASSQEWGTQYF TGTGCCAGCAGCCAAGAATGGGGTACGCAGTATTTT
NA TRBJ2-3 TRBV29-1 many 12 CSVDEGPDTQYF TGCAGCGTTGACGAGGGCCCAGATACGCAGTATTTT
TRBD1 TRBJ1-5 TRBV27 NA 14 CASSWDRGNQPQHF TGTGCCAGCAGCTGGGACAGGGGTAATCAGCCCCAGCATTTT
NA TRBJ1-1 TRBV3-1 NA 13 CASSETGATEAFF TGTGCCAGCAGCGAGACAGGAGCGACTGAAGCTTTCTTT
NA TRBJ1-5 TRBV7-2 NA 14 CASSLDRVSQPQHF TGTGCCAGCAGCTTAGACAGGGTTTCTCAGCCCCAGCATTTT
NA TRBJ2-4 TRBV9 many 15 CASSVEAAGKNIQYF TGTGCCAGCAGCGTAGAGGCGGCTGGGAAAAACATTCAGTACTTC
TRBD1 TRBJ2-7 TRBV9 NA 17 CASSDSSGQTPLGEQYF TGTGCCAGCAGCGACTCCTCGGGACAGACTCCCTTGGGCGAGCAGTACTTC
TRBD1 TRBJ1-5 TRBV6-5 NA 14 CASSYGQGGQPQHF TGTGCCAGCAGTTATGGACAGGGTGGCCAGCCCCAGCATTTT
TRBD1 TRBJ1-1 TRBV29-1 few 11 CSTWTGHEAFF TGCAGCACGTGGACAGGCCATGAAGCTTTCTTT
NA TRBJ2-1 TRBV9 many 15 CASSVGASSYNEQFF TGTGCCAGCAGCGTGGGTGCTTCCTCCTACAATGAGCAGTTCTTC
NA TRBJ1-2 TRBV24-1 many 14 CATSDYPVRDGYTF TGTGCCACCAGTGATTACCCCGTCCGAGATGGCTACACCTTC
NA TRBJ1-2 TRBV7-9 many 13 CASSFRQTYGYTF TGTGCCAGCAGCTTTAGACAGACCTATGGCTACACCTTC
NA TRBJ1-1 TRBV28 many 12 CASSLWGREAFF TGTGCCAGCAGTTTGTGGGGGCGGGAAGCTTTCTTT
NA TRBJ2-1 TRBV5-1 few 14 CASSLDVRGSEQFF TGCGCCAGCAGCTTGGACGTCCGTGGGAGTGAGCAGTTCTTC
NA TRBJ2-1 TRBV29-1 few 10 CSGRGNEQFF TGCAGCGGTCGGGGGAATGAGCAGTTCTTC
TRBD1 TRBJ2-2 TRBV5-1 few 15 CASRRTGQNTGELFF TGCGCCAGCAGGCGGACAGGCCAGAACACCGGGGAGCTGTTTTTT
NA TRBJ1-1 TRBV7-9 many 12 CASSSAGTEAFF TGTGCCAGCAGCTCCGCAGGCACTGAAGCTTTCTTT
TRBD1 TRBJ2-7 TRBV28 many 15 CASTRRGRGTYEQYF TGTGCCAGCACCCGTAGGGGGCGAGGAACCTACGAGCAGTACTTC
TRBD2 TRBJ2-7 TRBV5-1 NA 14 CASSLAGRSHEQYF TGCGCCAGCAGCTTAGCGGGAAGGTCCCACGAGCAGTACTTC
NA TRBJ2-1 TRBV14 NA 11 CASSKGYHQVF TGTGCCAGCAGTAAGGGGTACCACCAGGTCTTC